The source of this T cell receptor beta chain is a study of T-cell memory formation after mild COVID-19. Whole-study context: TCR clustering was largely donor specific. Whole-study results and caveats: Later expanders leaned CD4+, whereas day 15 to 85 contracting clones were balanced CD4/CD8. Pre-infection memory showed some responding clones, and this suggested that cross-reactive memory joined. Contracting clones localized mainly to CM and EM when CD4+ and mainly to EMRA when CD8+.

MiXCR, run by TCRdb on the 5' RACE reads, gives a single entry per CDR3 protein. This table has about 100,000 distinct CDR3 sequences, roughly a sixth appearing once. In its sample, this clonotype was seen a few times. Its antigen is not identified. Germline CDR1 and CDR2: MNHEY and SVGEGT. This CDR3 has 14 amino acids. V shed 8 bases and J shed 5 bases, with 18 bases lying between them. The receptor was isolated from a man aged 18-30 years who had mild COVID-19 (a few samples of this study predate the infection). Cell type and time point are not known. The chain couples TRBV6-2 or TRBV6-3 to TRBJ1-1; weak D call: TRBD1 (6 bases). Sequencing was performed on PBMCs or a T cell subset sorted from them (not recorded which). Written as DNA, the CDR3 is TGTGCCAGCGGAACCACTACAGGGAGGACTGAAGCTTTCTTT. This gives the protein CASGTTTGRTEAFF.